Here is one T cell receptor (beta chain) with its context. Its antigen remains unidentified. The sample originates from a study of a mutant IDH1 vaccine in newly diagnosed glioma. Turning to the study itself: Patients began vaccination 4-6 weeks after radiotherapy alone, or with temozolomide cycles. Earlier care involved radiotherapy, temozolomide, or both, and the majority received both.

Method: immunoSEQ multiplex PCR; TCRdb's copy keeps in-frame clones and lacks some. The data contain about 46,000 clones, 92% of them singletons. CDR1 is SGDLS, CDR2 YYNGEE, per germline. V lost 4 bases and J lost 6, with 10 bases in between. The CDR3 consists of 13 residues. Specified time point: week 35, safety follow-up. Each dose of the vaccine consisted of 300 ug of mutant IDH1 20-mer peptide, with topical imiquimod. The chain is built from TRBV9 and TRBJ2-2, with a possible D match to TRBD1 (6 bases). Sequencing was performed on PBMCs, taken from a glioma patient whose treatment included an IDH1 peptide vaccine. The TCR originated in a man over 45 with glioma. The CDR3 DNA sequence: TGTGCCAGCAGCTACAGGGTCTCCGGGGAGCTGTTTTTT. It codes for CASSYRVSGELFF. The variable domain in full, completed from reference TRBV9 and TRBJ2-2, reads DSGVTQTPKHLITATGQRVTLRCSPRSGDLSVYWYQQSLDQGLQFLIQYYNGEERAKGNILERFSAQQFPDLHSELNLSSLELGDSALYFCASSYRVSGELFFGEGSRLTVL.